These T cell receptor beta chains were read from a single sample in a study of blood T cell repertoires in COVID-19. Libraries were prepared by immunoSEQ multiplex PCR; TCRdb keeps only in-frame clonotypes and omits some of them. The sample holds about 98,000 clones, around 72% seen once. The specimen sequenced was peripheral blood. The source is a man aged 65-85 years with acute or convalescent COVID-19. Both conserved end residues are part of each CDR3. The order of the fields is D gene, V gene, clone size, J gene, CDR3 protein, CDR3 DNA. The D gene is left open where the match is weak. Clone size, where shown, is once, few, many, or a class for clones that have expanded.

>.|TRBV2|.|TRBJ2-7
CARSARLGLSSYEQYF
TGTGCCAGGAGTGCGAGGCTGGGACTGTCCTCCTACGAGCAGTACTTC
>.|TRBV11-3|.|TRBJ2-3
CASSSSGGMGTDTQYF
TGTGCCAGCAGCTCGTCGGGGGGCATGGGCACAGATACGCAGTATTTT
>.|TRBV6-5|.|TRBJ1-1
CASRGPGVQAEAFF
TGTGCCAGCAGGGGCCCGGGGGTCCAAGCTGAAGCTTTCTTT
>.|TRBV7-2|.|TRBJ2-3
CASSPAGFTDTQYF
TGTGCCAGCAGCCCCGCCGGTTTCACAGATACGCAGTATTTT
>TRBD2|TRBV7-8|once|TRBJ2-1
CASSLGATSGRPSSYNEQFF
TGTGCCAGCAGCTTGGGGGCCACTAGCGGGAGGCCGAGCTCCTACAATGAGCAGTTCTTC
>.|TRBV5-6|few|TRBJ2-1
CASSLIGGLSYNEQFF
TGTGCCAGCAGCCTTATTGGGGGCCTCTCCTACAATGAGCAGTTCTTC
>TRBD1|TRBV28|.|TRBJ1-2
CASSYPPGQRNYGYTF
TGTGCCAGCAGTTATCCCCCGGGACAGAGAAACTATGGCTACACCTTC
>.|TRBV2|once|TRBJ1-1
CASSRQAMNTEAFF
TGTGCCAGCAGTAGACAGGCTATGAACACTGAAGCTTTCTTT
>TRBD1|TRBV3-1/TRBV3-2|.|TRBJ2-7
CASSPRTGFNYEQYF
TGTGCCAGCAGCCCCAGGACAGGGTTTAACTACGAGCAGTACTTC
>.|TRBV21-1|.|TRBJ1-4
CASSKIRTGRTEKLFF
TGTGCCAGCAGCAAAATTCGGACAGGGCGTACTGAAAAACTGTTTTTT
>.|TRBV30|.|TRBJ2-1
CAWTDGSGMFNEQFF
TGTGCCTGGACCGACGGGAGTGGTATGTTCAATGAGCAGTTCTTC
>TRBD2|TRBV5-1|once|TRBJ2-5
CASSLGTSGWGPETQYF
TGCGCCAGCAGCTTGGGGACTAGCGGATGGGGGCCCGAGACCCAGTACTTC
>.|TRBV5-1|.|TRBJ2-2
CASSLPGANTGELFF
TGCGCCAGCAGCTTGCCAGGGGCGAACACCGGGGAGCTGTTTTTT
>.|TRBV19|.|TRBJ1-3
CASTLNPPTGISGNTIYF
TGTGCCAGTACCCTAAACCCCCCGACAGGCATCTCTGGAAACACCATATATTTT
>.|TRBV5-1|.|TRBJ1-1
CASRVGSMNTEAFF
TGCGCCAGCAGGGTGGGGAGCATGAACACTGAAGCTTTCTTT
>.|TRBV14|.|TRBJ2-7
CASSLGLLYEQYF
TGTGCCAGCAGCCTGGGACTTCTCTACGAGCAGTACTTC
>.|TRBV7-9|.|TRBJ2-6
CASSPMAGANVLTF
TGTGCCAGCAGCCCTATGGCTGGGGCCAACGTCCTGACTTTC
>.|TRBV21-1|.|TRBJ2-5
CASSKPRDRGLRRVLQETQYF
TGTGCCAGCAGCAAGCCCCGGGACAGGGGGTTGAGGCGTGTGCTGCAAGAGACCCAGTACTTC
>TRBD1|TRBV12-3/TRBV12-4|.|TRBJ1-1
CASSLYRGSAFF
TGTGCCAGCAGTCTTTACAGGGGGTCGGCTTTCTTT
>.|TRBV24-1|.|TRBJ1-1
CATKGRENTEAFF
TGTGCCACCAAAGGCAGGGAGAACACTGAAGCTTTCTTT
>.|TRBV5-1|.|TRBJ2-1
CASSLTGLNEQFF
TGCGCCAGCAGCTTGACAGGGTTGAATGAGCAGTTCTTC
>TRBD2|TRBV3-1/TRBV3-2|.|TRBJ2-7
CASSLSGTSHQQYF
TGTGCCAGCAGCCTTAGCGGGACTTCCCACCAGCAGTACTTC
>.|TRBV7-8|.|TRBJ2-5
CASSSNPKTLQETQYF
TGTGCCAGCAGCTCCAACCCCAAGACACTCCAAGAGACCCAGTACTTC
>TRBD1|TRBV6-1|once|TRBJ1-3
CASSERTGGNTIYF
TGTGCCAGCAGTGAAAGGACAGGGGGAAACACCATATATTTT
>.|TRBV2|.|TRBJ1-2
CASSVTGRGYTF
TGTGCCAGCAGTGTGACCGGGAGAGGCTACACCTTC
>.|TRBV18|.|TRBJ2-2
CASSPTGDGELFF
TGTGCCAGCTCACCGACGGGGGACGGGGAGCTGTTTTTT
>.|TRBV15|.|TRBJ2-7
CATSRSSYEQYF
TGTGCCACCAGCAGATCCAGCTACGAGCAGTACTTC
>TRBD2|TRBV18|.|TRBJ2-1
CASSPGLTSYNEQFF
TGTGCCAGCTCACCGGGACTAACCTCCTACAATGAGCAGTTCTTC
>TRBD2|TRBV27|.|TRBJ2-7
CASSLRWLAEGISYEQYF
TGTGCCAGCAGTCTACGGTGGCTAGCGGAGGGGATCTCCTACGAGCAGTACTTC
>TRBD2|TRBV9|.|TRBJ2-5
CASSRAGGVAGETQYF
TGTGCCAGCAGCAGGGCGGGGGGAGTGGCGGGAGAGACCCAGTACTTC
>TRBD1|TRBV28|.|TRBJ1-1
CASSPHRGGSTEAFF
TGTGCCAGCAGTCCCCACAGGGGGGGAAGCACTGAAGCTTTCTTT
>TRBD2|TRBV7-2|.|TRBJ2-3
CASSSGGRGTTDTQYF
TGTGCCAGCAGCTCGGGGGGGAGGGGAACCACAGATACGCAGTATTTT
>TRBD2|TRBV3-1/TRBV3-2|.|TRBJ2-3
CASSQVGGIGTDTQYF
TGTGCCAGCAGCCAAGTGGGGGGGATTGGCACAGATACGCAGTATTTT
>TRBD1|TRBV28|.|TRBJ2-7
CASSLTGGPLEQYF
TGTGCCAGCAGTTTGACAGGGGGTCCGTTGGAGCAGTACTTC
>.|TRBV24-1|.|TRBJ2-3
CATSDLSVGALTDTQYF
TGTGCCACCAGTGATTTGTCGGTAGGGGCCCTCACAGATACGCAGTATTTT
>TRBD2|TRBV3-1/TRBV3-2|.|TRBJ2-7
CASSHPWGEGIYEQYF
TGTGCCAGCAGCCACCCCTGGGGGGAGGGGATATACGAGCAGTACTTC
>TRBD2|TRBV6-2/TRBV6-3|.|TRBJ2-1
CASSLAGAYNEQFF
TGTGCCAGCAGTCTAGCGGGAGCCTACAATGAGCAGTTCTTC
>.|TRBV20-1|.|TRBJ2-7
CSAVDYPEQYF
TGCAGTGCTGTGGACTACCCCGAGCAGTACTTC
>TRBD2|TRBV6-5|.|TRBJ2-7
CASSFTSGSAYEQYF
TGTGCCAGCAGTTTCACTAGCGGGAGCGCCTACGAGCAGTACTTC
>.|TRBV5-1|.|TRBJ2-2
CASSLGLVRNTGELFF
TGCGCCAGCAGCTTGGGGCTAGTTCGGAACACCGGGGAGCTGTTTTTT
>.|TRBV9|.|TRBJ2-7
CASSGGTPYEQYF
TGTGCCAGCAGCGGGGGGACTCCCTACGAGCAGTACTTC
>.|TRBV9|.|TRBJ2-3
CASSALADTQYF
TGTGCCAGCAGCGCCTTAGCAGATACGCAGTATTTT
>TRBD1|TRBV5-6|.|TRBJ2-1
CASQRTGESYNEQFF
TGTGCCAGCCAGAGGACAGGGGAATCCTACAATGAGCAGTTCTTC
>TRBD1|TRBV24-1|.|TRBJ1-5
CATSESTGGPNQPQHF
TGTGCCACCAGTGAGTCCACAGGGGGACCGAATCAGCCCCAGCATTTT
>.|TRBV12-5|.|TRBJ2-3
CASGLDLTTDTDTQYF
TGTGCTAGTGGTTTGGACCTCACGACAGATACAGATACGCAGTATTTT
>.|TRBV2|.|TRBJ2-7
CASSVFQAYEQYF
TGTGCCAGCAGTGTGTTTCAGGCCTACGAGCAGTACTTC
>.|TRBV5-1|.|TRBJ1-4
CASSLDNPTNEKLFF
TGCGCCAGCAGCTTGGACAACCCAACTAATGAAAAACTGTTTTTT
>.|TRBV2|.|TRBJ2-1
CASSEQGNNEQFF
TGTGCCAGCAGTGAACAGGGGAACAATGAGCAGTTCTTC
>TRBD1|TRBV3-1/TRBV3-2|.|TRBJ1-4
CASSQLKTTGGNEKLFF
TGTGCCAGCAGCCAACTAAAGACAACAGGGGGCAATGAAAAACTGTTTTTT
>.|TRBV18|.|TRBJ1-1
CASSPSEGTKAFF
TGTGCCAGCTCACCCTCAGAGGGAACGAAAGCTTTCTTT
>TRBD1|TRBV9|.|TRBJ2-7
CASSDGTGPYEQYF
TGTGCCAGCAGCGACGGGACAGGGCCCTACGAGCAGTACTTC
>.|TRBV18|many|TRBJ1-1
CASSPNPGGMNTEAFF
TGTGCCAGCTCACCCAACCCGGGGGGCATGAACACTGAAGCTTTCTTT
>.|TRBV11-1|few|TRBJ1-2
CASSLSRGGYTF
TGTGCCAGCAGCTTATCCAGGGGCGGCTACACCTTC
>.|TRBV6-5|few|TRBJ2-3
CASRTPGADTQYF
TGTGCCAGCAGGACTCCAGGGGCAGATACGCAGTATTTT
>TRBD2|TRBV24-1|.|TRBJ2-2
CATSDATSGVTGELFF
TGTGCCACCAGTGATGCAACTAGCGGAGTCACCGGGGAGCTGTTTTTT
>TRBD2|TRBV9|.|TRBJ2-1
CASSPVTGRTSGNEQFF
TGTGCCAGCAGCCCCGTAACAGGTAGGACTAGCGGAAATGAGCAGTTCTTC
>.|TRBV9|once|TRBJ2-1
CASSVKQGVGEQFF
TGTGCCAGCAGCGTAAAACAGGGTGTGGGTGAGCAGTTCTTC
>.|TRBV4-2|.|TRBJ2-3
CASSHPVTDTQYF
TGTGCCAGCAGCCACCCCGTCACAGATACGCAGTATTTT
>TRBD2|TRBV7-2|.|TRBJ2-5
CASSPWTSGRVETQYF
TGTGCCAGCAGCCCTTGGACTAGCGGGAGGGTGGAGACCCAGTACTTC
>TRBD1|TRBV7-2|.|TRBJ1-5
CASSLHRGGDQPQHF
TGTGCCAGCAGCCTCCACAGGGGTGGGGATCAGCCCCAGCATTTT